Below, 27 T cell receptor beta chains from the same sample are listed, as sequenced in a study of CD8+ T cells in alopecia areata. Treatment: oral pan-JAK inhibitor, 5-10 mg twice daily. Extraction and reverse transcription of RNA yielded cDNA as the sequencing template. Clones were sequenced by immunoSEQ multiplex PCR, and TCRdb holds only the in-frame ones, with some missing. The repertoire consists of under 150,000 clones, with around 60% occurring once and the leading ten covering around 6%. Sample: CD4+ T cells sorted from blood, taken at week 4, from a patient treated with tofacitinib. The receptors were gathered from a human donor with alopecia areata.

This chain links TRBV14 with TRBJ2-3; 7 nucleotides agree with TRBD2. Germline V gives CDR1 SGHDN, CDR2 FVKESK. After removal of 1 base from V and 2 bases from J, the junction contained 9 bases not matched to a gene. CDR3 length: 17 residues. The CDR3 sequence is CASSQGRGREYTDTQYF. In DNA form, the CDR3 reads TGTGCCAGCAGCCAAGGACGAGGGCGGGAGTACACAGATACGCAGTATTTT.

The chain recombines TRBV29-1 with TRBJ2-1, with no clear D. The germline gives CDR1 SQVTM, CDR2 ANQGSEA. The CDR3 length is 13 residues. V was cut by 1 base and J by 6 bases, with 10 bases left in between. In DNA form, the CDR3 reads TGCAGCGTTGAAGGTCCCGGGTTCAATGAGCAGTTCTTC. It codes for CSVEGPGFNEQFF.

This chain uses TRBV25-1 with TRBJ2-3, with 10 bases that match TRBD2. Trimming took 4 bases from V and 0 from J; bases not matched to a gene: 7. Looked up from germline, CDR1 is MGHDK and CDR2 is SYGVNS. This CDR3 comprises 17 residues. CDR3 sequence reads: CASSGPGLAESTDTQYF. Here the CDR3 DNA reads TGTGCCAGCAGTGGACCAGGACTAGCGGAGAGCACAGATACGCAGTATTTT.

The chain couples TRBV29-1 to TRBJ2-2; tentatively, D is TRBD1 (6 bases). The CDR3 totals 13 residues. From germline, CDR1 is SQVTM and CDR2 ANQGSEA. V was pared by 6 bases and J by 6 bases, with 14 bases between. As DNA, the CDR3 is TGCAGCGTATCGACTACAGGGTCCGGGGAGCTGTTTTTT. Translation gives CSVSTTGSGELFF.

V usage is TRBV4-3 and J usage is TRBJ2-1; D is possibly TRBD1 or TRBD2 (7 bases each). Trimming removed 0 bases from V and 16 bases from J, with 22 bases in between. The germline CDR1 and CDR2 sequences are LGHNA and YSLEER. The CDR3 contains 15 residues. The CDR3 spells CASSQDPRGRGLLFF. The DNA for the CDR3 is TGCGCCAGCAGCCAAGACCCCAGGGGGAGGGGGCTACTTTTCTTC.

V gene TRBV6-6 combines with J gene TRBJ2-7, with a weak D call TRBD1 (6 bases). There are 13 residues in the CDR3. CDR1 and CDR2 from the germline V gene are MNHNY and SVGAGI (reference sequence). V was cut by 7 bases and J by 7 bases, with 17 bases left in between. The CDR3 is CASTPVGAREQYF. The CDR3 region has the DNA TGTGCCAGCACTCCAGTGGGGGCGCGTGAGCAGTACTTC.

This clone has just a few counts. The chain recombines TRBV29-1 with TRBJ2-3; 9 nucleotides align to TRBD2. Trimming at V came to 4 bases and at J to 2 bases, leaving 13 bases not matched to a gene. Germline CDR1 reads SQVTM; CDR2 reads ANQGSEA. CDR3 size: 17 residues. CDR3 DNA: TGCAGCGTTGTAACATTGCGGGAGGGACTATACACAGATACGCAGTATTTT. Its translation is CSVVTLREGLYTDTQYF.

This clone was seen ten or more times. CDR3 in DNA: TGTGCCAGCAGCTTATCAAACACCGGGGAGCTGTTTTTT. It encodes CASSLSNTGELFF. V is TRBV7-9 and J is TRBJ2-2; D uncertain. V shed 2 bases and J shed 2 bases, with 3 bases lying between them. The CDR3 is 13 residues long. The germline V gene encodes CDR1 SEHNR and CDR2 FQNEAQ (reference sequence).

In its sample, this clone was seen a few times. The rearrangement uses TRBV9 and TRBJ2-3, with 7 bases lining up with TRBD1. This CDR3 is built from 17 residues. Trimming removed 4 bases from V and 1 base from J; junction bases left unmatched: 12. CDR1 is SGDLS and CDR2 is YYNGEE in the germline V gene. This chain's CDR3 is CASSFSDRPLGTDTQYF. For the CDR3, the DNA is TGTGCCAGCAGCTTCTCGGACAGGCCGCTGGGCACAGATACGCAGTATTTT. The complete variable domain, with remaining parts taken from reference TRBV9 and TRBJ2-3, reads DSGVTQTPKHLITATGQRVTLRCSPRSGDLSVYWYQQSLDQGLQFLIQYYNGEERAKGNILERFSAQQFPDLHSELNLSSLELGDSALYFCASSFSDRPLGTDTQYFGPGTRLTVL.

The CDR3 loop reads CASSLEEGQGQFF. CDR3 bases: TGTGCCAGCAGCTTAGAGGAGGGACAAGGGCAGTTCTTC. The J gene is TRBJ2-1, the V gene TRBV11-3; D may match TRBD1 or TRBD2 (6 bases each). The V end lost 0 bases, the J end lost 12 bases, and 12 bases lay between the germline ends. Germline CDR1 is SGHNT and CDR2 is YENEEA. The CDR3 contains 13 residues.

This chain uses TRBV9 with TRBJ1-6, with TRBD1 as a possible D gene (6 bases). Trimming removed 4 bases from V and 8 bases from J, with 13 bases in between. In germline, CDR1 is SGDLS, CDR2 YYNGEE. The CDR3 is made up of 14 amino acids. CDR3 loop: CASSPRGGDSPLHF. The CDR3 region has the DNA TGTGCCAGCAGCCCCAGAGGGGGTGATTCACCCCTCCACTTT.

This chain uses TRBV27 with TRBJ1-2; a possible D gene is TRBD1 (6 bases). The CDR3 sequence is 13 residues long. In germline, CDR1 is MNHEY, CDR2 SMNVEV (reference sequence). Trimming cost V 5 bases and J 14 bases, with 21 bases left between them. The CDR3 DNA follows: TGTGCCAGCAGTCTTAGAGAGGGGGAGATGGATACCTTC. Protein: CASSLREGEMDTF.

The rearrangement joins TRBV6-5 to TRBJ2-5; TRBD2 aligns across 11 bases. There are 12 residues in the CDR3. The germline CDR1 and CDR2 sequences are MNHEY and SVGAGI. J lost 4 bases, V lost 8 bases, and 0 bases had no gene match. CDR3 protein: CASGTSGETQYF. CDR3 nucleotide sequence: TGTGCCAGCGGGACTAGCGGAGAGACCCAGTACTTC.

Only a few counts were recorded for this clone. CDR3 DNA: TGCGCCAGCAGCCCAGGATTAGCGGGACAAGAGACCCAGTACTTC. It specifies CASSPGLAGQETQYF. J is TRBJ2-5 and V is TRBV4-1; TRBD2 aligns across 8 bases. Trimming took 4 bases from V and 2 from J; bases not matched to a gene: 6. The CDR3 runs to 15 residues. Germline CDR1 is MGHRA and CDR2 is YSYEKL.

The chain recombines TRBV29-1 with TRBJ2-1; D is unresolved. The CDR3 contains 13 residues. From germline, CDR1 is SQVTM and CDR2 ANQGSEA. V lost 6 bases and J lost 10, with 19 bases in between. The CDR3 here is CSVGTSSAREQFF. DNA for the CDR3: TGCAGCGTCGGAACGTCCTCCGCTCGGGAGCAGTTCTTC.

The genes are TRBV6-5 and TRBJ2-7; D unclear. The V end lost 4 bases, the J end lost 1 base, and 11 bases lay between the germline ends. Germline loops: CDR1 MNHEY, CDR2 SVGAGI. The CDR3 has 14 amino acids. In DNA, the CDR3 is TGTGCCAGCAGTTCTCCACAATCTTCCTACGAGCAGTACTTC. Translating gives CASSSPQSSYEQYF.

The V call is TRBV19, the J call TRBJ2-7, with D maybe TRBD1 (5 bases). V lost 5 bases to trimming and J lost 1 base, with 12 bases between them. Germline assignment: CDR1 LNHDA and CDR2 SQIVND (reference sequence). This CDR3 region has 14 residues. The CDR3 region is CASSPLDSSYEQYF. The CDR3 DNA reads TGTGCCAGTAGTCCTCTCGACAGTTCCTACGAGCAGTACTTC.

This chain links TRBV4-2 with TRBJ1-5; D is ambiguous. Germline lookup yields CDR1 LGHNA and CDR2 YNFKEQ. The V end lost 1 base, the J end lost 0 bases, and 16 bases lay between the germline ends. There are 18 residues in the CDR3. CDR3 sequence (DNA): TGTGCCAGCAGCCAAGGAACTGTGGGAGGAGTTAGCAATCAGCCCCAGCATTTT. This sequence encodes CASSQGTVGGVSNQPQHF.

The rearrangement joins TRBV25-1 to TRBJ1-2, with 9 bases that match TRBD1. The germline V gene encodes CDR1 MGHDK and CDR2 SYGVNS. The CDR3 is made up of 15 amino acids. V was pared by 4 bases and J by 1 base, with 4 bases of the junction left unmatched. In DNA form, the CDR3 reads TGTGCCAGCAGTGGATGGGGACAGGGTAACTATGGCTACACCTTC. Translated, it gives CASSGWGQGNYGYTF.

This clone was detected only a few times. The chain links TRBV29-1 to TRBJ2-1; D not resolved. CDR3 length: 16 amino acids. V gave up 0 bases and J gave up 0 bases, with 12 bases separating them. Germline CDR1 reads SQVTM; CDR2 reads ANQGSEA. CDR3 protein: CSVEDGGISSYNEQFF. The CDR3 DNA sequence: TGCAGCGTTGAAGATGGCGGCATCAGCTCCTACAATGAGCAGTTCTTC.

The chain joins TRBV5-1 to TRBJ1-5; D is undetermined. CDR1 and CDR2 (germline): SGHRS, YFSETQ. V lost 0 bases to trimming and J lost 1 base, with 2 bases between them. This CDR3 region has 13 residues. In DNA form, the CDR3 reads TGCGCCAGCAGCTTGGCAAGCAATCAGCCCCAGCATTTT. It translates to CASSLASNQPQHF. The full variable domain, its missing parts supplied by reference TRBV5-1 and TRBJ1-5, is KAGVTQTPRYLIKTRGQQVTLSCSPISGHRSVSWYQQTPGQGLQFLFEYFSETQRNKGNFPGRFSGRQFSNSRSEMNVSTLELGDSALYLCASSLASNQPQHFGDGTRLSIL.

V is TRBV7-2 and J is TRBJ2-2, with D perhaps matching TRBD2 (5 bases). V was pared by 5 bases and J by 1 base, with 8 bases between. From germline, CDR1 is SGHTA and CDR2 FQGNSA. The CDR3 has 14 amino acids. CDR3 residues: CASSQRQNTGELFF. In DNA form, the CDR3 reads TGTGCCAGCAGCCAGCGGCAGAACACCGGGGAGCTGTTTTTT.

The rearrangement joins TRBV29-1 to TRBJ1-1; D ambiguous. In germline, CDR1 is SQVTM, CDR2 ANQGSEA. V dropped 0 bases and J dropped 2 bases, with 4 bases sitting between them. The CDR3 spans 12 residues. The CDR3 is CSVEEGNTEAFF. For the CDR3, the DNA is TGCAGCGTTGAAGAAGGTAACACTGAAGCTTTCTTT.

This chain joins TRBV5-1 and TRBJ2-5, with 8 bases that match TRBD2. J lost 5 bases, V lost 0 bases, and 12 bases had no gene match. Germline loops: CDR1 SGHRS, CDR2 YFSETQ. The CDR3 runs to 17 residues. The CDR3 here is CASSLVEGTSKPETQYF. In DNA, the CDR3 is TGCGCCAGCAGCTTGGTAGAAGGGACTAGTAAGCCCGAGACCCAGTACTTC.

CDR3: CASSQDLASGSPDTQYF. The CDR3 region has the DNA TGCGCCAGCAGCCAAGATTTGGCTAGCGGGAGCCCAGATACGCAGTATTTT. The chain joins TRBV4-3 to TRBJ2-3, with 10 bases fitting TRBD2. The germline V gene encodes CDR1 LGHNA and CDR2 YSLEER. V was pared by 0 bases and J by 4 bases, with 7 bases of the junction left unmatched. This CDR3 region has 17 residues.

To note about this clone: Since no conserved phenylalanine or tryptophan closes the CDR3, a read error is the likely cause. No DNA is shown, since the ends of the CDR3 on it are uncertain; the CDR3 is the one TCRdb lists. V usage is TRBV6-1 and J usage is TRBJ1-1; TRBD1, the table's D call, lacks a check against the DNA. The CDR3 sequence runs 12 residues, both termini included. The germline V gene has CDR1 MNHNS and CDR2 SASEGT. The CDR3 is CASSDGTGTSSV.

This clone was counted only a few times. The J gene is TRBJ2-5, the V gene TRBV7-2; 15 bases are a match to TRBD2. This CDR3 spans 16 amino acids. Germline CDR1 is SGHTA and CDR2 is FQGNSA. Trimming at V came to 1 base and at J to 5 bases, leaving 2 bases not matched to a gene. CDR3 loop: CASSLGTSGGAETQYF. DNA for the CDR3: TGTGCCAGCAGCTTAGGGACTAGCGGGGGGGCCGAGACCCAGTACTTC.